This T cell receptor (beta chain) was recovered during a study of cytomegalovirus exposure and HLA in healthy donors. The study, taken as a whole, reports: Roughly even sequencing depth across donors was the assumption behind the presence/absence analyses.

Remarks on this clone: Its specificity is unknown.

PCR amplification relied on 60 Vbeta primers (plus 13 Jbeta primers). Data came from immunoSEQ multiplex PCR; TCRdb stores just in-frame clones and leaves some out. The sample lists some 91,000 clones, about 68% occurring once. Sequences were obtained from PBMCs. The clonotype was recovered from a human donor in good health.

CDR3 coding DNA: TGTGCCAGCAGCTTAAGATATCCGACTCCCGGTGGTGCTTTCTTT. Amino acid sequence: CASSLRYPTPGGAFF. The chain employs TRBV13 and TRBJ1-1; the D is unclear. The germline V gene encodes CDR1 PRHDT and CDR2 FYEKMQ (reference sequence). Trimming removed 2 bases from V and 11 bases from J, with 21 bases in between. This CDR3 has 15 residues.